This entry lists 18 T cell receptor beta chains sequenced from one sample in a study of blood T cell repertoires in COVID-19. Sequenced by immunoSEQ multiplex PCR; TCRdb stores in-frame clones only, minus some. The data show about 210,000 clones, about four fifths seen once. The specimen was peripheral blood. Every receptor here comes from a man aged 50 to 60 with active or convalescent COVID-19.

The chain uses TRBV7-6 and TRBJ1-5, with a possible D match to TRBD1 (6 bases). This CDR3 has 16 residues. CDR1 SGHVS and CDR2 FNYEAQ come from the germline V gene. Trimming took 5 bases from V and 0 from J, leaving 14 bases between them. Here the CDR3 reads CASSPGQHNSNQPQHF. CDR3 nucleotides: TGTGCCAGCAGCCCAGGACAGCACAATAGCAATCAGCCCCAGCATTTT.

V usage is TRBV3-1 (or the pseudogene TRBV3-2) and J usage is TRBJ2-5, with 12 nucleotides matching TRBD2. V was clipped by 4 bases and J by 5 bases; unmatched bases: 17. Per germline, CDR1 LGHDT and CDR2 YNNKEL (reference sequence). This CDR3 is 19 amino acids long. The CDR3 DNA reads as TGTGCCAGCAGCCGGCATTCAGAGTCTAGCGGGAGGGAGCGGGAGACCCAGTACTTC. This translates into CASSRHSESSGRERETQYF.

The chain carries TRBV28 and TRBJ2-7; D is possibly TRBD1 (8 bases). The CDR3 totals 14 residues. Germline CDR1 MDHEN, CDR2 SYDVKM. V shed 6 bases and J shed 2 bases, with 14 bases lying between them. Here the CDR3 DNA reads TGTGCCAGCAGAACACAGGGGGGGACCTACGAGCAGTACTTC. Translated, it gives CASRTQGGTYEQYF.

V and J are TRBV19 and TRBJ1-4, with TRBD1 identical over 7 bases. Germline assignment: CDR1 LNHDA and CDR2 SQIVND (reference sequence). The CDR3 covers 16 residues. Germline trimming cut 4 bases from V and 5 bases from J; bases unmatched to any gene: 10. CDR3 protein: CASSTPGQVENEKLFF. The CDR3 nucleotides are TGTGCCAGTAGTACCCCCGGACAGGTGGAAAATGAAAAACTGTTTTTT. The complete variable domain, with remaining parts taken from reference TRBV19 and TRBJ1-4, reads DGGITQSPKYLFRKEGQNVTLSCEQNLNHDAMYWYRQDPGQGLRLIYYSQIVNDFQKGDIAEGYSVSREKKESFPLTVTSAQKNPTAFYLCASSTPGQVENEKLFFGSGTQLSVL.

This chain links TRBV5-1 with TRBJ1-1; TRBD1 might be the D (5 bases). V was clipped by 6 bases and J by 7 bases, with 16 bases between them. CDR1 and CDR2 (germline): SGHRS, YFSETQ. The CDR3 loop spans 13 amino acids. The CDR3 protein is CASTLQGRGEAFF. The CDR3 DNA follows: TGCGCCAGCACCCTTCAGGGTCGAGGTGAAGCTTTCTTT.

The V gene is TRBV9, the J gene TRBJ1-3; the D is unclear. Germline assignment: CDR1 SGDLS and CDR2 YYNGEE. The CDR3 loop spans 17 amino acids. V lost 0 bases and J 0 bases, leaving 13 bases between the germline ends. The CDR3 sequence: CASSVDFGSSSGNTIYF. CDR3 DNA sequence: TGTGCCAGCAGCGTAGATTTCGGGAGTAGCTCTGGAAACACCATATATTTT. Filled out from reference TRBV9 and TRBJ1-3, the complete variable domain reads DSGVTQTPKHLITATGQRVTLRCSPRSGDLSVYWYQQSLDQGLQFLIQYYNGEERAKGNILERFSAQQFPDLHSELNLSSLELGDSALYFCASSVDFGSSSGNTIYFGEGSWLTVV.

This rearrangement joins TRBV3-1 (or the pseudogene TRBV3-2) to TRBJ2-1; 7 bases are shared with TRBD1. Germline CDR1 reads LGHDT; CDR2 reads YNNKEL (reference sequence). This CDR3 region has 14 residues. Trimming took 4 bases from V and 0 from J; bases not matched to a gene: 0. The CDR3 protein is CASSPGGSYNEQFF. In DNA, the CDR3 is TGTGCCAGCAGCCCAGGGGGCTCCTACAATGAGCAGTTCTTC.

The J gene is TRBJ1-1, the V gene TRBV6-5; no definite D call. Trimming shortened V by 6 bases and J by 8 bases, and 10 bases separated the two germline ends. The CDR3 has 11 residues. Germline CDR1 MNHEY, CDR2 SVGAGI. CDR3 DNA: TGTGCCAGCAGACACATGACAGAAGCTTTCTTT. The encoded protein is CASRHMTEAFF.

The sample holds one count of this clone. J is TRBJ2-7 and V is TRBV30; 7 bases are shared with TRBD1. J lost 3 bases, V lost 4 bases, and 12 bases had no gene match. Germline-derived CDR1 and CDR2 are GTSNPN and SVGIG (reference sequence). CDR3 size: 15 residues. Here the CDR3 DNA reads TGTGCCTGGAACACACGGGACAGTTCTTTCTACGAGCAGTACTTC. It is translated as CAWNTRDSSFYEQYF.

The sample holds a few counts of this clone. This rearrangement joins TRBV5-1 to TRBJ1-1; no firm D call. V dropped 1 base and J dropped 2 bases, with 12 bases sitting between them. Germline-derived CDR1 and CDR2 are SGHRS and YFSETQ. The CDR3 covers 15 residues. CDR3 loop: CASSLTMQANTEAFF. The DNA of the CDR3 is TGCGCCAGCAGCTTGACCATGCAAGCCAACACTGAAGCTTTCTTT.

The chain links TRBV20-1 to TRBJ1-3; D ambiguous. CDR1 and CDR2 (germline): DFQATT, SNEGSKA (reference sequence). V dropped 3 bases and J dropped 0 bases, with 18 bases sitting between them. This CDR3 is built from 17 residues. The chain's CDR3 is CSASPFRRPDSGNTIYF. CDR3 DNA sequence: TGCAGTGCTAGTCCCTTCCGGCGGCCAGACTCTGGAAACACCATATATTTT.

The V gene is TRBV9, the J gene TRBJ2-2; tentative D call: TRBD1 (7 bases). CDR3 length equals 14 residues. Deletions cut 3 bases from V and 6 bases from J, with 12 bases between. Germline assignment: CDR1 SGDLS and CDR2 YYNGEE. CDR3 sequence: CASSAEGAPGELFF. The CDR3 DNA follows: TGTGCCAGCAGCGCGGAGGGGGCCCCCGGGGAGCTGTTTTTT.

The rearrangement links TRBV21-1 to TRBJ2-1; TRBD1 is the table's D call, not checked against the DNA. TRBV21-1 is described as a pseudogene. CDR3 length: 21 residues. CDR3 nucleotides: TGTGCCAGCAGCGCAAAAGGGGGACAGGGCCGCTACTGGGGTCCGGTTAATGAGCAGTTCTTC. Translation gives CASSAKGGQGRYWGPVNEQFF.

This chain joins TRBV28 and TRBJ1-1, with 9 bases matching TRBD1. This CDR3 has 14 residues. V lost 2 bases and J lost 11; bases outside the gene matches: 9. Germline values: CDR1 MDHEN, CDR2 SYDVKM. This CDR3 reads CASSLGDRVTRAFF. CDR3 bases: TGTGCCAGCAGTTTAGGGGACAGGGTGACGAGGGCTTTCTTT.

This CDR3 reads CASIGGRSNQPQHF. CDR3 nucleotides: TGTGCCAGCATTGGGGGGAGGAGCAATCAGCCCCAGCATTTT. The chain recombines TRBV6-6 with TRBJ1-5; D might be TRBD1 (5 bases). The V and J ends lost 7 bases and 1 base respectively, with 11 bases between them. Germline V lookup: CDR1 MNHNY, CDR2 SVGAGI (reference sequence). The CDR3 loop spans 14 amino acids.

CDR3 loop: CASKTSLVTGELFF. In nucleotides, the CDR3 is TGTGCCAGCAAAACCTCACTTGTCACCGGGGAGCTGTTTTTT. V is TRBV6-5 and J is TRBJ2-2, with unresolved D. This CDR3 is 14 amino acids long. Trimming removed 7 bases from V and 4 bases from J, with 13 bases in between. Germline CDR1 and CDR2: MNHEY and SVGAGI.

V and J are TRBV10-3 and TRBJ2-3; TRBD2 matches 11 bases. The V gene end was trimmed by 5 bases and the J gene end by 7 bases; junction bases not matched to a gene: 8. Germline V gene data show CDR1 as ENHRY and CDR2 as SYGVKD. The CDR3 spans 15 residues. CDR3 residues: CAISLAGGTSNTQYF. CDR3 nucleotides: TGTGCCATCAGTTTAGCGGGGGGGACCAGCAATACGCAGTATTTT.

The chain employs TRBV6-5 and TRBJ1-1, with TRBD1 matching 8 bases. V lost 7 bases and J lost 0; bases outside the gene matches: 4. Germline loops: CDR1 MNHEY, CDR2 SVGAGI. CDR3 size: 14 residues. The CDR3 loop reads CASTLDRVNTEAFF. Written as DNA, the CDR3 is TGTGCCAGCACCTTGGACAGGGTGAACACTGAAGCTTTCTTT.